Following are 27 T cell receptor beta chains from one sample sequenced in a study of blood T cell repertoires in COVID-19 (dated by TCRdb to the early 2020s). Library construction relied on the immunoSEQ multiplex PCR assay. TCRdb mirrors the immuneACCESS table, restricted to in-frame sequences. Some clones are absent from its copies; in checked studies, under half trace to an unresolved V gene, and the reason for the others is unknown. The sample contains 95,000 to 110,000 clones, approximately 84% of them found a single time. The ten largest account for 5% to 7.5% of the sample. The sequenced material came from peripheral blood. These TCRs come from a human donor in a cohort sampled during active COVID-19.

This clone is a singleton in its sample. The CDR3 region has the DNA TGCGCCAGCAGCCAAGACGACAGGGGGTTCAATCAGCCCCAGCATTTT. Protein: CASSQDDRGFNQPQHF. This rearrangement joins TRBV4-1 to TRBJ1-5, with TRBD1 matching over 9 bases. J gave up 3 bases and V 0 bases, and 3 bases lay outside the gene matches. This CDR3 has 16 amino acids. Germline CDR1 reads MGHRA; CDR2 reads YSYEKL.

This clone turned up a few times. The chain recombines TRBV5-1 with TRBJ2-1; 7 positions agree with TRBD1. Germline values: CDR1 SGHRS, CDR2 YFSETQ. This CDR3 comprises 16 residues. The ends lost 4 bases at V and 1 base at J; junction bases unmatched: 8. This chain's CDR3 is CASSPRQGQSYNEQFF. In nucleotides, the CDR3 is TGCGCCAGCAGCCCGAGACAGGGACAATCCTACAATGAGCAGTTCTTC.

CDR3: CASSQDADYEQYF. CDR3 bases: TGTGCCAGCAGCCAAGATGCAGATTACGAGCAGTACTTC. This rearrangement joins TRBV3-1 (or the pseudogene TRBV3-2) to TRBJ2-7; D is uncertain. Germline CDR1 and CDR2: LGHDT and YNNKEL (reference sequence). The CDR3 is 13 amino acids. Trimming pared 0 bases from V and 4 bases from J, leaving 7 bases between.

The rearrangement links TRBV7-3 to TRBJ2-3, with D tentatively TRBD2 (8 bases). Trimming cost V 4 bases and J 1 base, with 18 bases left between them. The CDR3 is made up of 17 amino acids. Germline CDR1 SGHTA, CDR2 FQGTGA. The CDR3 is CASSSQGGSGGTDTQYF. In DNA, the CDR3 is TGTGCCAGCAGCTCCCAGGGGGGTAGCGGGGGCACAGATACGCAGTATTTT.

This sequence joins TRBV19 and TRBJ1-1; 7 nucleotides line up with TRBD1. Germline assignment: CDR1 LNHDA and CDR2 SQIVND (reference sequence). The V segment lost 0 bases and the J segment 0 bases; nucleotides outside the gene matches: 4. CDR3 size: 16 residues. The CDR3 region is CASSIEGQWLNTEAFF. The CDR3 nucleotides read TGTGCCAGTAGTATAGAGGGACAGTGGTTGAACACTGAAGCTTTCTTT. Looking up the rest from reference TRBV19 and TRBJ1-1 gives the full variable domain: DGGITQSPKYLFRKEGQNVTLSCEQNLNHDAMYWYRQDPGQGLRLIYYSQIVNDFQKGDIAEGYSVSREKKESFPLTVTSAQKNPTAFYLCASSIEGQWLNTEAFFGQGTRLTVV.

J is TRBJ1-3 and V is TRBV5-1; TRBD1 matches 7 bases. The CDR3 spans 15 residues. The germline V gene encodes CDR1 SGHRS and CDR2 YFSETQ. The junction had 3 bases not matched to a gene; V was cut back by 3 bases and J by 0 bases. The CDR3: CASSSGQFSGNTIYF. As DNA, the CDR3 is TGCGCCAGCAGCTCGGGACAGTTCTCTGGAAACACCATATATTTT.

V is TRBV5-1 and J is TRBJ2-5, with 10 nucleotides matching TRBD1. Losses at the gene ends were 0 bases for V and 4 bases for J; bases not matched to a gene: 6. CDR3 size: 16 residues. Germline V CDR1 and CDR2: SGHRS, YFSETQ. CDR3 DNA: TGCGCCAGCAGCTTGGGGGACAGGGGCAAAGGAGAGACCCAGTACTTC. It yields the protein CASSLGDRGKGETQYF.

This chain uses TRBV5-6 with TRBJ1-1; 7 nucleotides match TRBD1. The CDR3 spans 15 residues. V lost 4 bases and J lost 2; bases outside the gene matches: 8. Germline lookup yields CDR1 SGHDT and CDR2 YYEEEE. CDR3 residues: CASSKGQPTNTEAFF. DNA of the CDR3: TGTGCCAGCAGCAAGGGACAGCCAACTAACACTGAAGCTTTCTTT.

V usage is TRBV28 and J usage is TRBJ1-2, with a weak D call TRBD1 (6 bases). The V and J ends lost 6 bases and 8 bases respectively, with 10 bases between them. This CDR3 region has 11 residues. Germline V CDR1 and CDR2: MDHEN, SYDVKM. The CDR3 region has the DNA TGTGCCAGCAGACAGGGCGAAGGCTACACCTTC. This gives the protein CASRQGEGYTF.

In its sample, this clone was seen a few times. The CDR3 region is CASSPPIEGDGTGELFF. CDR3 DNA: TGTGCCAGCTCACCACCGATCGAGGGGGACGGCACCGGGGAGCTGTTTTTT. The chain uses TRBV18 and TRBJ2-2, with TRBD1 as a possible D gene (6 bases). In germline, CDR1 is KGHSH, CDR2 LQKENI. The germline V and J ends were trimmed by 0 bases and 4 bases, with 15 bases remaining between them. This CDR3 has 17 amino acids.

The rearrangement links TRBV19 to TRBJ1-1, with a tentative D call TRBD1 (5 bases). CDR3 length: 13 amino acids. Germline-derived CDR1 and CDR2 are LNHDA and SQIVND (reference sequence). V lost 7 bases, J lost 3 bases, and 12 bases lay in between. DNA of the CDR3: TGTGCCAGTATCCCCCAGGGTGACACTGAAGCTTTCTTT. Translation gives CASIPQGDTEAFF. The full variable domain, in which reference TRBV19 and TRBJ1-1 provide the parts outside the CDR3, is DGGITQSPKYLFRKEGQNVTLSCEQNLNHDAMYWYRQDPGQGLRLIYYSQIVNDFQKGDIAEGYSVSREKKESFPLTVTSAQKNPTAFYLCASIPQGDTEAFFGQGTRLTVV.

DNA of the CDR3: TGTGCCAGCAGCCCGGGGACTAGCGGGGGCCAAGAGACCCAGTACTTC. This codes for CASSPGTSGGQETQYF. The chain links TRBV11-2 to TRBJ2-5, with 14 bases lining up with TRBD2. V lost 5 bases to trimming and J lost 1 base; unmatched junction nucleotides: 3. Germline V CDR1 and CDR2: SGHAT, FQNNGV. The CDR3 length is 16 residues.

The J gene is TRBJ2-7, the V gene TRBV5-6; D possibly corresponds to TRBD2 (7 bases). Trimming removed 0 bases at V and 2 bases at J, with 12 bases between. Germline V CDR1 and CDR2: SGHDT, YYEEEE. The length of the CDR3 is 15 residues. The DNA for the CDR3 is TGTGCCAGCAGCTTGGCGGCGGGGGCCACCTACGAGCAGTACTTC. As protein: CASSLAAGATYEQYF. The full variable domain, its missing parts supplied by reference TRBV5-6 and TRBJ2-7, is DAGVTQSPTHLIKTRGQQVTLRCSPKSGHDTVSWYQQALGQGPQFIFQYYEEEERQRGNFPDRFSGHQFPNYSSELNVNALLLGDSALYLCASSLAAGATYEQYFGPGTRLTVT.

This chain links TRBV5-1 with TRBJ2-3, with TRBD2 identical over 12 bases. V shed 3 bases and J 1 base; nucleotides not matched to a gene: 3. Germline-derived CDR1 and CDR2 are SGHRS and YFSETQ. The CDR3 runs to 16 residues. This CDR3 is CASSWTSGEGTDTQYF. Written as DNA, the CDR3 is TGCGCCAGCAGCTGGACTAGCGGGGAAGGCACAGATACGCAGTATTTT.

The chain uses TRBV7-2 and TRBJ1-1; D may be TRBD1 (5 bases). V was cut by 5 bases and J by 6 bases, with 16 bases left in between. CDR1 is SGHTA, CDR2 FQGNSA, per germline. The CDR3 is 14 amino acids. CDR3 DNA sequence: TGTGCCAGCAGCCCCACGGCAGGGCGCGCTGAAGCTTTCTTT. Residues: CASSPTAGRAEAFF.

The V call is TRBV18, the J call TRBJ2-3, with a possible D match to TRBD2 (5 bases). The germline V gene encodes CDR1 KGHSH and CDR2 LQKENI. The CDR3 spans 14 residues. Trimming cost V 3 bases and J 1 base, with 8 bases left between them. This chain's CDR3 is CASSPFGGTDTQYF. The CDR3 DNA reads as TGTGCCAGCTCACCCTTCGGGGGCACAGATACGCAGTATTTT.

The chain is built from TRBV9 and TRBJ2-7; possible D gene TRBD1, 6 bases. CDR1 and CDR2 from the germline V gene are SGDLS and YYNGEE. The V end lost 4 bases, the J end lost 4 bases, and 21 bases lay between the germline ends. The CDR3 runs 16 residues. Here the CDR3 reads CASSQDTGSGIYEQYF. The CDR3 nucleotides are TGTGCCAGCAGCCAGGATACAGGGTCCGGGATATACGAGCAGTACTTC. The full variable domain, with the rest looked up from reference TRBV9 and TRBJ2-7, is DSGVTQTPKHLITATGQRVTLRCSPRSGDLSVYWYQQSLDQGLQFLIQYYNGEERAKGNILERFSAQQFPDLHSELNLSSLELGDSALYFCASSQDTGSGIYEQYFGPGTRLTVT.

The J gene is TRBJ2-1, the V gene TRBV29-1, with D unclear. Trimming pared 0 bases from V and 8 bases from J, leaving 11 bases between. CDR1 and CDR2 from the germline V gene are SQVTM and ANQGSEA. The CDR3 loop spans 13 amino acids. CDR3 coding DNA: TGCAGCGTTGAAGAAGCTAGTCGGGATGAGCAGTTCTTC. Residues: CSVEEASRDEQFF.

This chain joins TRBV5-3 and TRBJ2-7; D unclear. TRBV5-3 has ORF status, its function being uncertain. This CDR3 spans 18 amino acids. The germline V and J ends were trimmed by 3 bases and 3 bases, with 25 bases remaining between them. CDR3 amino acids: CARSWKVRLPREIYEQYF. The CDR3, as DNA: TGTGCCAGAAGCTGGAAGGTGCGGCTTCCTAGAGAGATCTACGAGCAGTACTTC.

The chain employs TRBV15 and TRBJ2-3; 7 bases match TRBD2. J lost 0 bases, V lost 2 bases, and 8 bases had no gene match. Germline V gives CDR1 LNHNV, CDR2 YYDKDF (reference sequence). This CDR3 spans 17 amino acids. The CDR3 DNA reads as TGTGCCACCAGCAGACTACTCTCGGGGGGAAGCACAGATACGCAGTATTTT. The encoded protein is CATSRLLSGGSTDTQYF.

The rearrangement joins TRBV4-1 to TRBJ2-5; TRBD1 matches at 11 bases. CDR3 length equals 16 residues. J gave up 4 bases and V 1 base, and 5 bases lay outside the gene matches. Germline CDR1 reads MGHRA; CDR2 reads YSYEKL. CDR3 sequence (DNA): TGCGCCAGCAGCCAAGTCGAGGGACAGGGGGTAGAGACCCAGTACTTC. Protein sequence: CASSQVEGQGVETQYF.

The V and J genes are TRBV4-1 and TRBJ1-2; D is unresolved. Trimming took off 3 bases at V and 6 bases at J, with 17 bases between the two ends. The CDR3 runs to 15 residues. Looked up from germline, CDR1 is MGHRA and CDR2 is YSYEKL. CDR3 protein: CASSHPPMRAHGYTF. CDR3 DNA: TGCGCCAGCAGCCATCCCCCTATGCGGGCGCATGGCTACACCTTC.

This clone was seen more than once but under ten times. The V gene is TRBV2, the J gene TRBJ1-1, with D unresolved. V lost 10 bases and J 5 bases, leaving 14 bases between the germline ends. The CDR3 extends over 12 amino acids. Germline loops: CDR1 SNHLY, CDR2 FYNNEI. The CDR3 nucleotides read TGTGCCACCAAGCGGCAGGAGACTGAAGCTTTCTTT. Its translation: CATKRQETEAFF.

The chain couples TRBV28 to TRBJ2-3; 10 bases are shared with TRBD1. Germline V lookup: CDR1 MDHEN, CDR2 SYDVKM. V shed 6 bases, J shed 8 bases, and the junction held 14 bases outside the gene matches. The CDR3 is 16 amino acids. CDR3 DNA sequence: TGTGCCAGCAGGGAGACAGGGGGCGCATTAAGAACTACGCAGTATTTT. Translating gives CASRETGGALRTTQYF.

The chain combines TRBV7-9 with TRBJ2-1; 12 bases line up with TRBD2. V lost 4 bases and J lost 4; bases outside the gene matches: 8. In germline, CDR1 is SEHNR, CDR2 FQNEAQ (reference sequence). CDR3 length: 17 residues. The CDR3 loop reads CASSSTTGLAGYNEQFF. CDR3 DNA: TGTGCCAGCAGCTCAACTACAGGACTAGCGGGATACAATGAGCAGTTCTTC.

This clone has only a few counts. V and J are TRBV24-1 and TRBJ2-2; TRBD2 aligns across 9 bases. Trimming at V came to 9 bases and at J to 1 base, leaving 5 bases not matched to a gene. Germline lookup yields CDR1 KGHDR and CDR2 SFDVKD. CDR3 length equals 15 residues. The CDR3 DNA sequence: TGTGCCACCTCAGAGACTAGCGGGAACACCGGGGAGCTGTTTTTT. This sequence encodes CATSETSGNTGELFF.

The gene calls are TRBV28 and TRBJ2-1; D is perhaps TRBD2 (6 bases). This CDR3 contains 16 residues. Trimming removed 6 bases from V and 0 bases from J, with 15 bases in between. In germline, CDR1 is MDHEN, CDR2 SYDVKM. DNA of the CDR3: TGTGCCAGCAGCAAGGGGACTGGGCTCTCCTACAATGAGCAGTTCTTC. Its protein product is CASSKGTGLSYNEQFF.